These 16 T cell receptor beta chains came from one sample sequenced in a study of regulatory T cells in long-lasting Graves disease. Stated time point: persistent/refractory GD, antithyroid drugs over 5 years with positive TRAb. With RNA extracted from PBMCs as input, the TCR library was made. Arm-PCR of CDR3 regions with iRepertoire HTBI primers generated TCR beta libraries. TCRdb used MiXCR to reprocess the multiplex PCR reads, holding one entry per CDR3 protein. Among over 350,000 distinct CDR3 sequences, about 20% were seen once, and the ten largest hold around 21%. The material sequenced was peripheral blood mononuclear cells (PBMCs), taken when the disease was refractory, from a patient treated with antithyroid drugs. These receptor sequences come from a female donor with Graves disease.

The chain has TRBV12-3 or TRBV12-4 and TRBJ2-1, with D tentatively TRBD1 or TRBD2 (6 bases each). The CDR3 loop spans 14 amino acids. V was shortened by 7 bases and J by 5 bases, with 15 bases between the two germline ends. The CDR3 DNA reads TGTGCCAGCACTAGCGCAGGGGCCAACAATGAGCAGTTCTTC. Amino acids: CASTSAGANNEQFF.

The table lists this clonotype with many counts. The chain is built from TRBV12-3 or TRBV12-4 and TRBJ1-5; 8 bases line up with TRBD1. This CDR3 contains 14 residues. The ends lost 3 bases at V and 6 bases at J; junction bases unmatched: 4. The CDR3 nucleotides are TGTGCCAGCAGTTTCGCAGGGGGCGGTCAGCCCCAGCATTTT. Encoded protein: CASSFAGGGQPQHF.

This clonotype has only a few counts. The chain has TRBV29-1 and TRBJ1-1; D perhaps matches TRBD1 (5 bases). Per the germline V gene, CDR1 is SQVTM and CDR2 is ANQGSEA. The CDR3 consists of 14 residues. V was pared by 7 bases and J by 6 bases, with 21 bases between. DNA of the CDR3: TGCAGCGCACTCCCCCTGGGGGGATCGGCTGAAGCTTTCTTT. Translation gives CSALPLGGSAEAFF.

The table lists this clonotype with many counts. The gene calls are TRBV7-9 and TRBJ2-7; 12 nucleotides align to TRBD2. The CDR3 consists of 17 residues. The V and J ends lost 3 bases and 2 bases, in that order; junction bases with no gene match: 8. CDR1 and CDR2 (germline): SEHNR, FQNEAQ (reference sequence). The CDR3 sequence is CASSLSGTSGRAYEQYF. The CDR3 DNA reads as TGTGCCAGCAGCTTGTCCGGGACTAGCGGGCGCGCCTACGAGCAGTACTTC.

This clonotype was detected ten times or more. Germline and junction disagree at one end, which may indicate a read error. V and J are TRBV30 and TRBJ2-5; the D gene is possibly TRBD1 (6 bases). This CDR3 contains 16 residues. The germline V gene encodes CDR1 GTSNPN and CDR2 SVGIG (reference sequence). The CDR3 region is CAWSGGKGTNQENQYF. The CDR3 DNA is TGTGCCTGGAGTGGGGGGAAGGGGACAAACCAAGAGAACCAGTACTTC.

The V call is TRBV5-1, the J call TRBJ2-7; D may be TRBD1 or TRBD2 (5 bases each). Germline V lookup: CDR1 SGHRS, CDR2 YFSETQ. This CDR3 is 15 amino acids long. Trimming pared 7 bases from V and 1 base from J, leaving 18 bases between. The CDR3 nucleotides are TGCGCCAGCGGAAACCGGGACCTGGGGTCCTACGAGCAGTACTTC. This encodes CASGNRDLGSYEQYF.

In its sample, this clonotype was seen many times. V usage is TRBV12-3 or TRBV12-4 and J usage is TRBJ2-4, with a weak D call TRBD2 (6 bases). V was cut by 2 bases and J by 4 bases, with 12 bases left in between. The CDR3 totals 15 residues. The CDR3, as DNA: TGTGCCAGCAGTTTATTTGGGACTCCTAAAAACATTCAGTACTTC. It specifies CASSLFGTPKNIQYF.

The V and J genes are TRBV19 and TRBJ1-6; D is possibly TRBD1 (5 bases). The length of the CDR3 is 15 residues. Trimming took off 4 bases at V and 3 bases at J, with 10 bases between the two ends. Germline values: CDR1 LNHDA, CDR2 SQIVND (reference sequence). The CDR3 coding sequence is TGTGCCAGTAGTACTGGGACCGGCTATAATTCACCCCTCCACTTT. Its translation is CASSTGTGYNSPLHF.

This chain links TRBV20-1 with TRBJ2-1, with TRBD2 matching 9 bases. The germline gives CDR1 DFQATT, CDR2 SNEGSKA (reference sequence). V lost 5 bases, J lost 0 bases, and 8 bases stayed unmatched. The CDR3 runs to 16 residues. CDR3 sequence reads: CSAHSGSGASYNEQFF. Here the CDR3 DNA reads TGCAGTGCTCATAGCGGGAGCGGGGCCTCCTACAATGAGCAGTTCTTC.

Comment on this clonotype: A junction boundary mismatches the germline segment, possibly from a read error. The chain combines TRBV7-9 with TRBJ2-5; D gene unclear. Germline CDR1 SEHNR, CDR2 FQNEAQ (reference sequence). The CDR3 is made up of 12 amino acids. Here the CDR3 reads CASSLASDSLNF. DNA for the CDR3: TGTGCCAGCAGCTTAGCCTCCGACTCCCTAAACTTC.

This clonotype was detected a few times. The rearrangement uses TRBV10-3 and TRBJ1-4; D ambiguous. The V end lost 7 bases, the J end lost 0 bases, and 6 bases lay between the germline ends. This CDR3 region has 13 residues. The V gene's germline CDR1 is ENHRY and CDR2 SYGVKD. CDR3 nucleotides: TGTGCCATCAAGGCTGCAACTAATGAAAAACTGTTTTTT. It yields the protein CAIKAATNEKLFF.

The chain couples TRBV6-1 to TRBJ2-5, with D maybe TRBD2 (6 bases). Deletions cut 7 bases from V and 10 bases from J, with 16 bases between. CDR1 is MNHNS, CDR2 SASEGT, per germline. This CDR3 contains 12 residues. The CDR3 DNA sequence: TGTGCCAGCACCCCGTTTCCGGGGGACCAGTACTTC. Translating gives CASTPFPGDQYF.

Only a few counts were recorded for this clonotype. The rearrangement links TRBV3-1 to TRBJ2-7; D might be TRBD1 (5 bases). The V and J ends lost 4 bases and 9 bases respectively, with 22 bases between them. This CDR3 has 15 residues. CDR1 is LGHDT, CDR2 YNNKEL, per germline (reference sequence). CDR3: CASSPMAVLHQGQYF. CDR3 in DNA: TGTGCCAGCAGCCCAATGGCAGTCCTACATCAGGGGCAGTACTTC.

This clonotype has ten or more counts. The chain recombines TRBV15 with TRBJ2-7; 11 bases fit TRBD2. V shed 5 bases, J shed 2 bases, and the junction held 17 bases outside the gene matches. CDR1 and CDR2 (germline): LNHNV, YYDKDF (reference sequence). CDR3 size: 19 residues. The CDR3 here is CATSPSGLAEPPGAYEQYF. CDR3 nucleotides: TGTGCCACCAGCCCCTCGGGACTAGCGGAACCCCCGGGGGCCTACGAGCAGTACTTC.

This clonotype came up once. This chain uses TRBV10-2 with TRBJ1-6; D not resolved. This CDR3 has 15 residues. The V end was cut by 8 bases, the J end by 0 bases, with 11 bases between. Germline CDR1 WSHSY, CDR2 SAAADI. In DNA, the CDR3 is TGCGCCAGCGCCGTCGCTTCCTCCTATAATTCACCCCTCCACTTT. Protein: CASAVASSYNSPLHF.

This clonotype was counted many times. This CDR3 reads CSVELSSSYEQYF. The CDR3, as DNA: TGCAGCGTTGAACTCTCTTCTAGCTACGAGCAGTACTTC. V and J are TRBV29-1 and TRBJ2-7; D remains ambiguous. This CDR3 contains 13 residues. The ends were cut back, 2 bases at V and 3 bases at J, with 11 bases in the middle. The germline gives CDR1 SQVTM, CDR2 ANQGSEA.